The 29 T cell receptor beta chains reported below all come from one sample, sequenced in a study of T cell changes during pregnancy in multiple sclerosis. Repertoires were generated with immunoSEQ multiplex PCR, while TCRdb's copy carries only in-frame clones and drops some. The sample yields about 69,000 clones, roughly 90% seen once. Here the sequenced sample was CD4+ T cells from peripheral blood mononuclear cells, taken in the third trimester of pregnancy. All receptors derive from a female donor in good health, enrolled as a control in a pregnancy study.

The CDR3 bases are TGCGCCAGCAGCCAAGTCCCAGGGGGTGGTTACGAGCAGTACTTC. Protein sequence: CASSQVPGGGYEQYF. The chain joins TRBV4-3 to TRBJ2-7, with TRBD1 matching 7 bases. Germline CDR1 is LGHNA and CDR2 is YSLEER. CDR3 length equals 15 residues. J gave up 4 bases and V 1 base, and 7 bases lay outside the gene matches.

The chain combines TRBV7-2 with TRBJ1-1, with D tentatively TRBD1 (6 bases). The CDR3 sequence is 13 residues long. Per germline, CDR1 SGHTA and CDR2 FQGNSA. Trimming pared 7 bases from V and 8 bases from J, leaving 17 bases between. CDR3 coding DNA: TGTGCCAGCATCCTTGGGACCGGGACAGAAGCTTTCTTT. Its translation is CASILGTGTEAFF.

J is TRBJ2-1 and V is TRBV6-6, with 9 positions matching TRBD1. The germline V gene encodes CDR1 MNHNY and CDR2 SVGAGI (reference sequence). With 6 bases clipped from V and 4 bases from J, the junction kept 10 bases outside the gene matches. This CDR3 region has 16 residues. The CDR3 bases are TGTGCCAGCAGATCGACTTTCGGGACAGGGTACAATGAGCAGTTCTTC. It translates to CASRSTFGTGYNEQFF.

V usage is TRBV10-3 and J usage is TRBJ2-7, with 7 bases that match TRBD1. The CDR3 is 15 amino acids. Germline V gene lookup returns CDR1 ENHRY and CDR2 SYGVKD. Germline trimming cut 4 bases from V and 0 bases from J; bases unmatched to any gene: 6. The CDR3 is CAISGGQQHSYEQYF. Here the CDR3 DNA reads TGTGCCATCAGTGGGGGACAGCAGCACTCCTACGAGCAGTACTTC.

The gene calls are TRBV2 and TRBJ2-2, with a weak D call TRBD1 (6 bases). This CDR3 is 12 amino acids long. CDR1 is SNHLY and CDR2 is FYNNEI in the germline V gene. Trimming took 8 bases from V and 7 from J, leaving 11 bases between them. The DNA for the CDR3 is TGTGCCAGCCATACAGGGCGCGGGGAGCTGTTTTTT. Translation gives CASHTGRGELFF.

The genes are TRBV19 and TRBJ1-2, with D perhaps TRBD1 (6 bases). V lost 1 base and J lost 5, with 8 bases in between. The CDR3 has 13 residues. Germline V gene data show CDR1 as LNHDA and CDR2 as SQIVND (reference sequence). CDR3 bases: TGTGCCAGTAGTATAGGAGGGACATATGGCTACACCTTC. It specifies CASSIGGTYGYTF.

This clone appeared once. The J gene is TRBJ2-3, the V gene TRBV25-1; D is possibly TRBD2 (5 bases). The CDR3 has 13 residues. The germline V gene encodes CDR1 MGHDK and CDR2 SYGVNS. V gave up 6 bases and J gave up 8 bases, with 15 bases separating them. The CDR3 DNA follows: TGTGCCAGCAGCACCAGAGAGAGGGTTACGCAGTATTTT. As protein: CASSTRERVTQYF.

J is TRBJ2-7 and V is TRBV27, with 9 bases aligning to TRBD1. With V trimmed by 7 bases and J by 0 bases, 7 bases remained unmatched. The CDR3 covers 15 residues. The germline V gene encodes CDR1 MNHEY and CDR2 SMNVEV (reference sequence). Here the CDR3 reads CASTFGDRASYEQYF. The CDR3 nucleotides read TGTGCCAGCACCTTCGGGGACAGGGCCTCCTACGAGCAGTACTTC.

This chain uses TRBV9 with TRBJ1-1; tentative D call: TRBD1 (5 bases). CDR3 length: 14 amino acids. Trimming took off 4 bases at V and 2 bases at J, with 12 bases between the two ends. Germline values: CDR1 SGDLS, CDR2 YYNGEE. The CDR3 loop reads CASSTQTANTEAFF. As DNA, the CDR3 is TGTGCCAGCAGCACCCAGACAGCAAACACTGAAGCTTTCTTT.

The sample holds one count of this clone. The chain recombines TRBV27 with TRBJ1-6; unclear D gene. The CDR3 totals 15 residues. Germline-derived CDR1 and CDR2 are MNHEY and SMNVEV (reference sequence). Trimming took 1 base from V and 7 from J, leaving 11 bases between them. DNA of the CDR3: TGTGCCAGCAGTTTATTCTCGCGGGGAAATTCACCCCTCCACTTT. It specifies CASSLFSRGNSPLHF.

CDR3 amino acids: CASSIRRDTLPHYEQYF. The CDR3 DNA sequence: TGTGCCAGTAGTATACGCCGGGACACTTTACCCCATTACGAGCAGTACTTC. The genes are TRBV19 and TRBJ2-7; TRBD1 might be the D (6 bases). Trimming took off 2 bases at V and 4 bases at J, with 21 bases between the two ends. Germline assignment: CDR1 LNHDA and CDR2 SQIVND (reference sequence). This CDR3 spans 17 amino acids.

About this clone: One end of the junction does not line up with germline, which may come from a read error. This sequence joins TRBV6-5 and TRBJ2-7; D may be TRBD1 (6 bases). Looked up from germline, CDR1 is MNHEY and CDR2 is SVGAGI. The CDR3 sequence is 12 residues long. CDR3 DNA sequence: TGTGCCAGCAGACAAACGTGGGGGCAGTGGAACTTC. It is translated as CASRQTWGQWNF.

This chain joins TRBV7-3 and TRBJ2-2, with 15 positions matching TRBD2. This CDR3 is built from 20 residues. With V trimmed by 0 bases and J by 0 bases, 5 bases remained unmatched. CDR1 SGHTA and CDR2 FQGTGA come from the germline V gene. This chain's CDR3 is CASSLTARTSGGANTGELFF. The CDR3 DNA is TGTGCCAGCAGCTTAACGGCACGGACTAGCGGGGGGGCGAACACCGGGGAGCTGTTTTTT.

This clone came up once. The chain combines TRBV5-4 with TRBJ1-2; D unresolved. In germline, CDR1 is SGHNT, CDR2 YYREEE (reference sequence). This CDR3 is built from 13 residues. The V end lost 4 bases, the J end lost 5 bases, and 12 bases lay between the germline ends. This chain's CDR3 is CASSGGVGYGYTF. CDR3 DNA sequence: TGTGCCAGCAGCGGCGGGGTTGGGTATGGCTACACCTTC.

The J gene is TRBJ1-5, the V gene TRBV6-5; 7 bases match TRBD1. Germline V gene sequence: CDR1 MNHEY, CDR2 SVGAGI. This CDR3 is 15 amino acids long. Germline trimming cut 6 bases from V and 3 bases from J; bases unmatched to any gene: 8. In DNA form, the CDR3 reads TGTGCCAGCAGGCCTCGACAGGGCTCCAATCAGCCCCAGCATTTT. It is translated as CASRPRQGSNQPQHF.

In this sample, this clone turned up a few times. Germline and junction disagree at one end, which may indicate a read error. The chain links TRBV2 to TRBJ1-6, with 11 nucleotides matching TRBD1. This CDR3 is 16 amino acids long. Germline CDR1 is SNHLY and CDR2 is FYNNEI. CDR3 loop: CASSEDGQGAVSPLHF. The CDR3 DNA follows: TGTGCCAGCAGCGAAGACGGACAGGGGGCTGTTTCACCCCTCCACTTT. The whole variable domain, filled in from reference TRBV2 and TRBJ1-6, reads EPEVTQTPSHQVTQMGQEVILRCVPISNHLYFYWYRQILGQKVEFLVSFYNNEISEKSEIFDDQFSVERPDGSNFTLKIRSTKLEDSAMYFCASSEDGQGAVSPLHFGNGTRLTVT.

In its sample, this clone was seen once. CDR3 region: CASRLAGGPYNEQFF. In nucleotides, the CDR3 is TGTGCCAGCAGACTAGCGGGGGGGCCCTACAATGAGCAGTTCTTC. V gene TRBV7-8 combines with J gene TRBJ2-1; 13 bases match TRBD2. The CDR3 contains 15 residues. Germline CDR1 SGHVS, CDR2 FQNEAQ. V was clipped by 6 bases and J by 2 bases; unmatched bases: 1.

This chain links TRBV5-8 with TRBJ1-2; D gene ambiguous. The CDR3 extends over 16 amino acids. Trimming removed 0 bases at V and 3 bases at J, with 15 bases between. Germline CDR1 and CDR2: SGHTS and YDEGEE. CDR3 amino acids: CASSLDLFGMDYGYTF. As DNA, the CDR3 is TGTGCCAGCAGCTTGGATCTTTTTGGCATGGACTATGGCTACACCTTC.

The sample holds one count of this clone. J is TRBJ1-3 and V is TRBV30, with D tentatively TRBD1 (5 bases). Trimming shortened V by 3 bases and J by 8 bases, and 17 bases separated the two germline ends. The CDR3 length is 14 residues. Germline-derived CDR1 and CDR2 are GTSNPN and SVGIG (reference sequence). CDR3 bases: TGTGCCTGGAGGCGGCAGGGTATCGGACACACCATATATTTT. Protein: CAWRRQGIGHTIYF. Full variable domain (rest looked up from reference TRBV30 and TRBJ1-3): SQTIHQWPATLVQPVGSPLSLECTVEGTSNPNLYWYRQAAGRGLQLLFYSVGIGQISSEVPQNLSASRPQDRQFILSSKKLLLSDSGFYLCAWRRQGIGHTIYFGEGSWLTVV.

The chain couples TRBV15 to TRBJ1-2; D is undetermined. This CDR3 contains 14 residues. V dropped 3 bases and J dropped 7 bases, with 15 bases sitting between them. CDR1 and CDR2 from the germline V gene are LNHNV and YYDKDF (reference sequence). Written as DNA, the CDR3 is TGTGCCACCAGCAGGGCCACCGAGGGTCGTGGCTACACCTTC. This encodes CATSRATEGRGYTF.

V and J are TRBV15 and TRBJ1-6; TRBD1 agrees at 8 bases. The V gene's germline CDR1 is LNHNV and CDR2 YYDKDF (reference sequence). J lost 0 bases, V lost 1 base, and 2 bases had no gene match. The CDR3 loop spans 17 amino acids. The CDR3 nucleotides read TGTGCCACCAGCAGAGGGACAGGGAGCTCCTATAATTCACCCCTCCACTTT. Encoded protein: CATSRGTGSSYNSPLHF.

This rearrangement joins TRBV28 to TRBJ1-5, with 8 bases aligning to TRBD1. Germline V gives CDR1 MDHEN, CDR2 SYDVKM. This CDR3 region has 16 residues. Germline trimming cut 10 bases from V and 0 bases from J; bases unmatched to any gene: 11. The CDR3 coding sequence is TGTGCCATCGAGACAGGGGTGCTAAGTAGCAATCAGCCCCAGCATTTT. This gives the protein CAIETGVLSSNQPQHF.

The chain employs TRBV9 and TRBJ2-3; the match to TRBD2 covers 10 bases. CDR3 length: 19 amino acids. Germline CDR1 is SGDLS and CDR2 is YYNGEE. Trimming cost V 0 bases and J 0 bases; bases outside gene matches: 10. The CDR3 sequence is CASSVGLAGAPASTDTQYF. The CDR3, as DNA: TGTGCCAGCAGCGTAGGGCTAGCGGGGGCTCCAGCTAGCACAGATACGCAGTATTTT.

This clone was seen only a few times. The V call is TRBV6-6, the J call TRBJ2-7, with 8 positions matching TRBD2. With 6 bases clipped from V and 1 base from J, the junction kept 5 bases outside the gene matches. The CDR3 runs to 14 residues. Germline CDR1 reads MNHNY; CDR2 reads SVGAGI (reference sequence). This CDR3 reads CASSATSDSYEQYF. CDR3 nucleotide sequence: TGTGCCAGCAGCGCGACTAGCGATTCCTACGAGCAGTACTTC.

V gene TRBV18 combines with J gene TRBJ1-2; TRBD1 matches at 9 bases. This CDR3 comprises 14 residues. CDR1 is KGHSH, CDR2 LQKENI, per germline. Trimming took 7 bases from V and 2 from J; bases not matched to a gene: 5. Written as DNA, the CDR3 is TGTGCCAGCTGTCCGGGACAGGGCAACTATGGCTACACCTTC. This encodes CASCPGQGNYGYTF.

The chain links TRBV5-1 to TRBJ2-7, with TRBD1 matching 8 bases. CDR1 and CDR2 from the germline V gene are SGHRS and YFSETQ. Trimming removed 3 bases from V and 6 bases from J; junction bases left unmatched: 11. The length of the CDR3 is 15 residues. CDR3 sequence reads: CASSSQGSGGAEQYF. The CDR3 DNA is TGCGCCAGCAGCTCCCAAGGGTCAGGGGGCGCCGAGCAGTACTTC.

The chain carries TRBV11-2 and TRBJ2-7; the match to TRBD2 covers 7 bases. Germline values: CDR1 SGHAT, CDR2 FQNNGV. This CDR3 has 16 residues. V lost 5 bases, J lost 4 bases, and 14 bases stayed unmatched. CDR3 region: CASSRPGGTLSYEQYF. CDR3 nucleotides: TGTGCCAGCAGCCGGCCGGGGGGAACCCTTTCTTACGAGCAGTACTTC. Full variable domain (outside the CDR3, taken from reference TRBV11-2 and TRBJ2-7): EAGVAQSPRYKIIEKRQSVAFWCNPISGHATLYWYQQILGQGPKLLIQFQNNGVVDDSQLPKDRFSAERLKGVDSTLKIQPAKLEDSAVYLCASSRPGGTLSYEQYFGPGTRLTVT.

This sequence joins TRBV5-6 and TRBJ2-2; D is unclear. In germline, CDR1 is SGHDT, CDR2 YYEEEE. Trimming stripped 0 bases from V and 8 bases from J, with 8 bases between. The CDR3 is made up of 13 amino acids. CDR3 nucleotides: TGTGCCAGCAGCTTGGAAGAGCTGGGGGAGCTGTTTTTT. It codes for CASSLEELGELFF.

V gene TRBV19 combines with J gene TRBJ2-1, with 16 bases identical to TRBD2. With V trimmed by 5 bases and J by 8 bases, 6 bases remained unmatched. The CDR3 contains 16 residues. Germline CDR1 is LNHDA and CDR2 is SQIVND (reference sequence). The CDR3: CASSLGLAGGPDEQFF. Written as DNA, the CDR3 is TGTGCCAGTAGTCTGGGACTAGCGGGGGGGCCCGATGAGCAGTTCTTC.